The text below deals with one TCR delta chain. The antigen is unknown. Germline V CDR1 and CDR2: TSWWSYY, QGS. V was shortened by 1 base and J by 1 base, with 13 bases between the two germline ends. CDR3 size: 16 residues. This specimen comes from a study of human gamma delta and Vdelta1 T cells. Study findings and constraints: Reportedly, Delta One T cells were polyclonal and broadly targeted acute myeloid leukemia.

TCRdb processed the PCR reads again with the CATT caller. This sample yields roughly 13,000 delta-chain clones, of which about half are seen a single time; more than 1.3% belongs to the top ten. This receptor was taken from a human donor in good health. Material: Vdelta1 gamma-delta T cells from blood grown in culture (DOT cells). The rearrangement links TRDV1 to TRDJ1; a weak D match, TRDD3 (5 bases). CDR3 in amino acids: CALGEPNWGFTDKLIF. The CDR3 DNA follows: TGTGCTCTTGGGGAACCAAATTGGGGTTTCACCGATAAACTCATCTTT.